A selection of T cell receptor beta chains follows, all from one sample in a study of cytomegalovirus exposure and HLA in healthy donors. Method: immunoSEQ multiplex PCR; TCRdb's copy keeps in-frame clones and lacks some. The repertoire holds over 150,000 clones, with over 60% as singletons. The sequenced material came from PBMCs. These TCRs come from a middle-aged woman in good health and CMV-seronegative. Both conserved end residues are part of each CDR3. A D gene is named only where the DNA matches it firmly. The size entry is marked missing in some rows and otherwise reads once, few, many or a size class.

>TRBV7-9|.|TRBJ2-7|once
TGTGCCAGCAGCTTATTCCAGGGCGGCGAGCAGTACTTC
CASSLFQGGEQYF
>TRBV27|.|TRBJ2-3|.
TGTGCCAGCAGACGTTACAGGCCTAGGGGTACAGATACGCAGTATTTT
CASRRYRPRGTDTQYF
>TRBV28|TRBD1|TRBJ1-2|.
TGTGCCAGCAGATCCGGGACAGGGGATGGCTACACCTTC
CASRSGTGDGYTF
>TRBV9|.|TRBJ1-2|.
TGTGCCAGCAGCGTAGCCGTTAACTATGGCTACACCTTC
CASSVAVNYGYTF
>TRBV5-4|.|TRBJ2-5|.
TGTGCCAGCAGCTACCGGGACAAGGGGCGGGAGACCCAGTACTTC
CASSYRDKGRETQYF
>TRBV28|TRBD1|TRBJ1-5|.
TGTGCCAGCACCGTAGAGGGGACAGATAGCAATCAGCCCCAGCATTTT
CASTVEGTDSNQPQHF
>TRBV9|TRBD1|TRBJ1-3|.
TGTGCCAGCAGCGAGACCACACAGGGGGCTTATGGAAACACCATATATTTT
CASSETTQGAYGNTIYF
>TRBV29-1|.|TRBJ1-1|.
TGCAGCGTTGGGCAGTGGAGGGCTGAAGCTTTCTTT
CSVGQWRAEAFF
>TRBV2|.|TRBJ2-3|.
TGTGCCAGCAGTGCGCCCAGGTCAGGGGCGAGGGATACGCAGTATTTT
CASSAPRSGARDTQYF
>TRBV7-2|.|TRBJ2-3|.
TGTGCCAGCAGCTTAGGGGGCAGGGATGCGGATACGCAGTATTTT
CASSLGGRDADTQYF
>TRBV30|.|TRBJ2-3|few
TGTGCCTGGAGTCTAGGCTCAGATACGCAGTATTTT
CAWSLGSDTQYF
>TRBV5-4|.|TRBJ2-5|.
TGTGCCAGCAGCTTGCCTAAGAAGACCCAGTACTTC
CASSLPKKTQYF
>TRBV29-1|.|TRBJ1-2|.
TGCAGCGTGGAACCGCAGGGCCAGCATGGCTACACCTTC
CSVEPQGQHGYTF
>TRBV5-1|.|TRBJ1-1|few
TGCGCCAGTCGGCCATCGTGGGACTACACTGAAGCTTTCTTT
CASRPSWDYTEAFF
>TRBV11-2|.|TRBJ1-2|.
TGTGCCAGCAGCTATTCGGGAGGGCTTAACTATGGCTACACCTTC
CASSYSGGLNYGYTF
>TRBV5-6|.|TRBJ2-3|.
TGTGCCAGCAGCTTGACAGCAGATACGCAGTATTTT
CASSLTADTQYF
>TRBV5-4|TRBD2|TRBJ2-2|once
TGTGCCAGCAGCGAGCCGTTTGGCGGGAGGGCAGGCACCGGGGAGCTGTTTTTT
CASSEPFGGRAGTGELFF
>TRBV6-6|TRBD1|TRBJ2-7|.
TGTGCCAGCAGTTCCACAGGGGTAAACTACGAGCAGTACTTC
CASSSTGVNYEQYF
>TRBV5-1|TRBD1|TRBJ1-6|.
TGCGCCAGCAGCCCTCAGGGGGCCGATTCACCCCTCCACTTT
CASSPQGADSPLHF
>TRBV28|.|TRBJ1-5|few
TGTGCCAGCAGCGGGGGGGCGAGGGGGTCCAATCAGCCCCAGCATTTT
CASSGGARGSNQPQHF
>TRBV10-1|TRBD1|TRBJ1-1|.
TGCGCCAGCAGTGACCATGGACAGGGTGACGCAGCTTTCTTT
CASSDHGQGDAAFF
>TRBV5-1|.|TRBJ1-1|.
TGCGCCAGCAGCCACATTCGGTTAAGGGAGGGTTCTGAAGCTTTCTTT
CASSHIRLREGSEAFF
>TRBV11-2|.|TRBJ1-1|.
TGTGCCAGCAGCTTCCGCAGGGTCACTGAAGCTTTCTTT
CASSFRRVTEAFF
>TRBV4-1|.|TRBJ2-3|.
TGCGCCAGCAGCCAAGATGTGGCCGATACGCAGTATTTT
CASSQDVADTQYF
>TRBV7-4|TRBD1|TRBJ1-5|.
TGTGCCAGCAGCTTATCCGGGACAGGGGGCCTTGGCAATCAGCCCCAGCATTTT
CASSLSGTGGLGNQPQHF
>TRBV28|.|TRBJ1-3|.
TGTGCCAGCAGTTTGCGGAAAACAGGAAACACCATATATTTT
CASSLRKTGNTIYF
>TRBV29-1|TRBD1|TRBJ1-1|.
TGCAGCGTTTTTTCAGGGGGCACTGAAGCTTTCTTT
CSVFSGGTEAFF
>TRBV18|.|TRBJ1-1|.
TGTGCCAGCTCACGGCGGGGCTCAACCCGGGGCACTGAAGCTTTCTTT
CASSRRGSTRGTEAFF
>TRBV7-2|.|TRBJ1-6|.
TGTGCCAGCAGCCGGACAGTTGTTAATTCACCCCTCCACTTT
CASSRTVVNSPLHF
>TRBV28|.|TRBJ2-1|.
TGTGCCAGCAGTTTACTCCGACCGGGCTCCTACAATGAGCAGTTCTTC
CASSLLRPGSYNEQFF
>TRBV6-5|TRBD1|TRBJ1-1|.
TGTGCCAGCAGTTTGACAGGGACGAACACTGAAGCTTTCTTT
CASSLTGTNTEAFF
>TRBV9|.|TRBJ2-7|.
TGTGCCAGCAGCGTACACCGGACTCGGCAAGGCGAGCAGTACTTC
CASSVHRTRQGEQYF
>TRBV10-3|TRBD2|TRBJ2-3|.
TGTGCCATTCAACTAGCGGGGGAAGATACGCAGTATTTT
CAIQLAGEDTQYF
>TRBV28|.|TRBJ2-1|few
TGTGCCAGCCGAAGTGCGAATGAGCAGTTCTTC
CASRSANEQFF
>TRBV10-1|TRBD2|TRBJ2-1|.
TGCGCCAGCAGTGGTCCTAGCGGACTGCAGTTCTTC
CASSGPSGLQFF
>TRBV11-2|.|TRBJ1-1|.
TGTGCCAGCAGACAGCAGGGACTCCACACTGAAGCTTTCTTT
CASRQQGLHTEAFF
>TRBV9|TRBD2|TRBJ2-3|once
TGTGCCAGCAGCGTATCCCTCCTTTCGGGAGGGCCAGCAGATACGCAGTATTTT
CASSVSLLSGGPADTQYF
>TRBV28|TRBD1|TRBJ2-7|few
TGTGCCAGCAGGGAAACGACAGGGGTCTACGAGCAGTACTTC
CASRETTGVYEQYF
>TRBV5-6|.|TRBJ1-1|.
TGTGCCAGCAGCTTGGCAGCGTCCGAGATAGAAGCTTTCTTT
CASSLAASEIEAFF
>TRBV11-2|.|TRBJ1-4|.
TGTGCCAGCAGCTCCTCTAATGAAAAACTGTTTTTT
CASSSSNEKLFF
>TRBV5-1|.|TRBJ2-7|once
TGCGCCAAAAAAGTACAGGGTAAGAGCGAGCAGTACTTC
CAKKVQGKSEQYF
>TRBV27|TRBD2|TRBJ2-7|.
TGTGCCAGCAGTACGACCGGGACTAGCGTGCGCGAGCAGTACTTC
CASSTTGTSVREQYF
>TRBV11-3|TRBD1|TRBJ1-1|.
TGTGCCAGCAGCCGGGACAGTTTTTCTACCATGAACACTGAAGCTTTCTTT
CASSRDSFSTMNTEAFF
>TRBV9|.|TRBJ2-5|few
TGTGCCAGCAGTGGTGGGGCAGGGTCGCTGGAGACCCAGTACTTC
CASSGGAGSLETQYF
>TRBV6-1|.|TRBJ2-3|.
TGTGCCAGCATCTTTGTCGGAGGATTAGATACGCAGTATTTT
CASIFVGGLDTQYF
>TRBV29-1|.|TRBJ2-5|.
TGCAGCGTTGAAAACTGGCCAGGCCAAGAGACCCAGTACTTC
CSVENWPGQETQYF
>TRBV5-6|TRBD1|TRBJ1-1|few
TGTGCCAGCAGCTTGGGACAGGGACCCCTTTTGGAAGCTTTCTTT
CASSLGQGPLLEAFF
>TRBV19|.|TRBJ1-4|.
TGTGCCGCGTCCCGACAGTTAACTAATGAAAAACTGTTTTTT
CAASRQLTNEKLFF
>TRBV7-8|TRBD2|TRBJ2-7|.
TGTGCCAGCAGCTCGTTAGCGGGAGGGTTTGAGCAGTACTTC
CASSSLAGGFEQYF
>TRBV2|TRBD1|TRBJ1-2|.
TGTGCCAGCAGTCAGTTATCCGACAGGGCCGGCTATGGCTACACCTTC
CASSQLSDRAGYGYTF
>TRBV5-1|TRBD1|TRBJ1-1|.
TGCGCCAGCAGCTTGGGGGGGCACCAGGGGGACACTGAAGCTTTCTTT
CASSLGGHQGDTEAFF
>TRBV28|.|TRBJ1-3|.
TGTGCCAGCTGCGGGGAAGGTGGAAACACCATATATTTT
CASCGEGGNTIYF
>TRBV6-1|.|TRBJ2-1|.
TGTGCCAGCAGTGAGATGGACAAGGGGCCTTACAATGAGCAGTTCTTC
CASSEMDKGPYNEQFF